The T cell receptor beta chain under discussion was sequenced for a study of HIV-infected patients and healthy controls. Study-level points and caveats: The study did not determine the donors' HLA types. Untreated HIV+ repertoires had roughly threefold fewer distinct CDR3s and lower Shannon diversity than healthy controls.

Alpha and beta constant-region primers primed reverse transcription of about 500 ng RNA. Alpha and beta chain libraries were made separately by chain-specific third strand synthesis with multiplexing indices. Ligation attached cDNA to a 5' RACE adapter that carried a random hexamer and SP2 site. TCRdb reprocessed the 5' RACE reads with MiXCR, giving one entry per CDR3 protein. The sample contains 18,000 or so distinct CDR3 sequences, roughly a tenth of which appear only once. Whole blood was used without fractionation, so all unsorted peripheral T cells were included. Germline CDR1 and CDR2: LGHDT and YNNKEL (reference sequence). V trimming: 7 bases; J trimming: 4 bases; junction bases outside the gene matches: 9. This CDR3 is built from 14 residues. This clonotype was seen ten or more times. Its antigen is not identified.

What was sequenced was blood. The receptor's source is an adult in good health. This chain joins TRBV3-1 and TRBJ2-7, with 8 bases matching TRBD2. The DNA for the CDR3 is TGTGCCAGCACCCCCCACAGCGGGAGTTACGAGCAGTACTTC. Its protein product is CASTPHSGSYEQYF.